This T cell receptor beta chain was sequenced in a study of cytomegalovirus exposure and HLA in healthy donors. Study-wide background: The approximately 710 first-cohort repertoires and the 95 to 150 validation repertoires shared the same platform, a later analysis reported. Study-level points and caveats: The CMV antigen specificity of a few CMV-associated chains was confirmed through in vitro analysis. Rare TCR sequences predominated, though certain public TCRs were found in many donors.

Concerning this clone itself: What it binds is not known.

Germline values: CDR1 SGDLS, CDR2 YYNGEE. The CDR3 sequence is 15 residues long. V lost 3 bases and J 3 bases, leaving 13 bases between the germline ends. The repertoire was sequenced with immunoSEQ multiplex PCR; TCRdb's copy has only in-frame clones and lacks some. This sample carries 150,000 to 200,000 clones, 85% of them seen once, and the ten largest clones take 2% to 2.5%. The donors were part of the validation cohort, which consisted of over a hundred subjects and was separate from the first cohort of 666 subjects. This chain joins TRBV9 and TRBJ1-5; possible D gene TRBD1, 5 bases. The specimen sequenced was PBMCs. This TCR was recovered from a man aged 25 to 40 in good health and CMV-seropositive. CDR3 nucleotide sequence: TGTGCCAGCAGCGCCTCGTGGGGGGACAATCAGCCCCAGCATTTT. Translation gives CASSASWGDNQPQHF.